Presented here are 8 T cell receptor beta chains from one specimen sequenced in a study of OX40 agonist ivuxolimab in advanced cancers. Repertoires were generated with immunoSEQ multiplex PCR, while TCRdb's copy carries only in-frame clones and drops some. The sample holds over 90,000 clones; 94% are singletons and the top ten take about 0.17%. The sequencing used CD4+ or CD8+ T cells sorted from blood, collected in a trial of the OX40 agonist ivuxolimab. Source of these receptors: an adult with an advanced solid tumor such as melanoma, head and neck, liver or kidney cancer.

The chain has TRBV27 and TRBJ2-7; TRBD1 matches 7 bases. Germline V CDR1 and CDR2: MNHEY, SMNVEV (reference sequence). The ends lost 4 bases at V and 2 bases at J; junction bases unmatched: 5. This CDR3 is built from 14 residues. The CDR3 loop is CASSSTGSPYEQYF. For the CDR3, the DNA is TGTGCCAGCAGTTCGACAGGGTCCCCCTACGAGCAGTACTTC.

The V call is TRBV5-6, the J call TRBJ1-5; 8 bases are shared with TRBD1. J gave up 3 bases and V 4 bases, and 6 bases lay outside the gene matches. This CDR3 region has 15 residues. Germline CDR1 SGHDT, CDR2 YYEEEE. The CDR3 loop is CASSPWTGLNQPQHF. In DNA, the CDR3 is TGTGCCAGCAGCCCATGGACAGGGCTCAATCAGCCCCAGCATTTT.

The V call is TRBV28, the J call TRBJ2-7; tentatively, D is TRBD2 (6 bases). This CDR3 has 13 residues. Germline lookup yields CDR1 MDHEN and CDR2 SYDVKM. V was clipped by 8 bases and J by 3 bases, with 14 bases between them. CDR3 bases: TGTGCCAGCGGGAGCGGGTCCTACTACGAGCAGTACTTC. Encoded protein: CASGSGSYYEQYF.

The chain uses TRBV6-8 and TRBJ1-5, with 9 bases identical to TRBD1. The trim removed 0 bases at V and 5 bases at J, leaving 5 bases unmatched. This CDR3 comprises 16 residues. Germline loops: CDR1 MNHGY, CDR2 SAAAGT. CDR3 DNA: TGTGCCAGCAGTTACTCTGGGACAGGGATCCATCAGCCCCAGCATTTT. This codes for CASSYSGTGIHQPQHF.

The J gene is TRBJ1-5, the V gene TRBV28; 8 positions agree with TRBD1. The germline V gene encodes CDR1 MDHEN and CDR2 SYDVKM. J gave up 4 bases and V 4 bases, and 6 bases lay outside the gene matches. The CDR3 is 15 residues long. CDR3 residues: CASSSAGTGNQPQHF. The CDR3 DNA reads TGTGCCAGCAGTTCGGCTGGGACAGGTAATCAGCCCCAGCATTTT.

The chain combines TRBV29-1 with TRBJ2-5, with 11 bases lining up with TRBD1. V was pared by 0 bases and J by 4 bases, with 19 bases of the junction left unmatched. CDR1 and CDR2 from the germline V gene are SQVTM and ANQGSEA. The CDR3 consists of 20 residues. The CDR3 coding sequence is TGCAGCGTTGAAGAGGTCCTCCTGGGGACAGGGGGGGTGCGCAGAGAGACCCAGTACTTC. Encoded protein: CSVEEVLLGTGGVRRETQYF.

The chain has TRBV9 and TRBJ2-7; no reliable D call. The V gene lost 0 bases and the J gene lost 4 bases, with 11 bases spanning the gap. Germline V CDR1 and CDR2: SGDLS, YYNGEE. The CDR3 totals 14 residues. This CDR3 is CASSVENSAYEQYF. The CDR3 region has the DNA TGTGCCAGCAGCGTAGAGAACAGTGCTTACGAGCAGTACTTC. Filled out from reference TRBV9 and TRBJ2-7, the complete variable domain reads DSGVTQTPKHLITATGQRVTLRCSPRSGDLSVYWYQQSLDQGLQFLIQYYNGEERAKGNILERFSAQQFPDLHSELNLSSLELGDSALYFCASSVENSAYEQYFGPGTRLTVT.

The chain is built from TRBV5-1 and TRBJ1-1; D remains ambiguous. The CDR3 covers 12 residues. V was cut by 4 bases and J by 3 bases, with 7 bases left in between. Germline assignment: CDR1 SGHRS and CDR2 YFSETQ. CDR3 amino acids: CASSRVDTEAFF. The CDR3 bases are TGCGCCAGCAGCCGGGTAGACACTGAAGCTTTCTTT.